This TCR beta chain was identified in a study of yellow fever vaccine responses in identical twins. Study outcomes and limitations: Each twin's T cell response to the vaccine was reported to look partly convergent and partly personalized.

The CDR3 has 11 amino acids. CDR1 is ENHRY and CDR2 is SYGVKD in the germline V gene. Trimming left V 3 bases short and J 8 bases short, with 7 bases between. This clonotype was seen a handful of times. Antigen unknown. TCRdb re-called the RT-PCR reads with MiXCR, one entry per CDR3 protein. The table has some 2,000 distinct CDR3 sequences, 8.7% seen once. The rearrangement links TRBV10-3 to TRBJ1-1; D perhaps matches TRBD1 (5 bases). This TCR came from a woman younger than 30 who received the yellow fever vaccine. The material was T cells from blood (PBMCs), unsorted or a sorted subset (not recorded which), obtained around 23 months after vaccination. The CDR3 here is CAISDPGEAFF. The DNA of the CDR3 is TGTGCCATCAGTGACCCAGGGGAAGCTTTCTTT.